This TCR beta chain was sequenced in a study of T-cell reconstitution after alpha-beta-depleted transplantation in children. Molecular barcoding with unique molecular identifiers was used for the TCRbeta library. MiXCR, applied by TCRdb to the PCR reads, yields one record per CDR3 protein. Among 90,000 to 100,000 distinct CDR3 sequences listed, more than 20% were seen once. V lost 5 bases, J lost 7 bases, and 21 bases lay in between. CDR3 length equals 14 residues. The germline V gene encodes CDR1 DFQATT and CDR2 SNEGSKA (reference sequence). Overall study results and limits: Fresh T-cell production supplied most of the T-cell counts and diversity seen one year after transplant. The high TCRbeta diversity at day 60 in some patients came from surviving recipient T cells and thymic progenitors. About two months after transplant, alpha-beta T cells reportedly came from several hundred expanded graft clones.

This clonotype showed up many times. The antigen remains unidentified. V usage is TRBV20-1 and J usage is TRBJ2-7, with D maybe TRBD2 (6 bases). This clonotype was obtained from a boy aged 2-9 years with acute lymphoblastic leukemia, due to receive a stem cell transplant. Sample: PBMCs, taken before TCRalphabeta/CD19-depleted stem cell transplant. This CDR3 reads CSASRGGTYGEQYF. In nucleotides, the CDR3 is TGCAGTGCTTCTCGGGGCGGGACGTATGGGGAGCAGTACTTC.